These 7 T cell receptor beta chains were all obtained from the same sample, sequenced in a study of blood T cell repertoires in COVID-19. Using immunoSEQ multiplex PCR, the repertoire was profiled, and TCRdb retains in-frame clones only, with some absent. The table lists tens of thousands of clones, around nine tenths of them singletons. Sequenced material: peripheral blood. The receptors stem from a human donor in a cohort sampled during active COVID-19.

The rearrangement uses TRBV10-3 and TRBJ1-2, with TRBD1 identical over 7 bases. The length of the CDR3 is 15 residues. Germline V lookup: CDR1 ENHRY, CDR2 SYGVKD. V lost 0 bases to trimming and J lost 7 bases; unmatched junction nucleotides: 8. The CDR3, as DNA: TGTGCCATCAGTGAGTCACTCGGACAGGTTGCTGGCTACACCTTC. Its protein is CAISESLGQVAGYTF.

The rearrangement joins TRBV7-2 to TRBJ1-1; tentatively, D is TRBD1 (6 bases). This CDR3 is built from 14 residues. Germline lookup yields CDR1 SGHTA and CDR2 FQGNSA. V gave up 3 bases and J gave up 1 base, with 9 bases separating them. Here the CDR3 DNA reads TGTGCCAGCAGCTTCCAACAGGGGAACACTGAAGCTTTCTTT. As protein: CASSFQQGNTEAFF.

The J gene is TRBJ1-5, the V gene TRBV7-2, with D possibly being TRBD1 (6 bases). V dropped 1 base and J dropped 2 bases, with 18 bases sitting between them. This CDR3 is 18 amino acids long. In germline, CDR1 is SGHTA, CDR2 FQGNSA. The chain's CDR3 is CASSLEGSRGRGNQPQHF. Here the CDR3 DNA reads TGTGCCAGCAGCTTAGAGGGCAGCAGGGGAAGGGGCAATCAGCCCCAGCATTTT. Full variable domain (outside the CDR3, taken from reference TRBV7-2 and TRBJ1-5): GAGVSQSPSNKVTEKGKDVELRCDPISGHTALYWYRQSLGQGLEFLIYFQGNSAPDKSGLPSDRFSAERTGGSVSTLTIQRTQQEDSAVYLCASSLEGSRGRGNQPQHFGDGTRLSIL.

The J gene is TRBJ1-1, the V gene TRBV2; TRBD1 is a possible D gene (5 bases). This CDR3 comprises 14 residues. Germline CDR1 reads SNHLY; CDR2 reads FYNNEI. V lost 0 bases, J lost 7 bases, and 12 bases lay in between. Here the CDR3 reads CASSEALRGSEAFF. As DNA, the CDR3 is TGTGCCAGCAGTGAAGCGCTTCGGGGGAGTGAAGCTTTCTTT. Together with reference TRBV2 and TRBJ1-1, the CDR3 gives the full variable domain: EPEVTQTPSHQVTQMGQEVILRCVPISNHLYFYWYRQILGQKVEFLVSFYNNEISEKSEIFDDQFSVERPDGSNFTLKIRSTKLEDSAMYFCASSEALRGSEAFFGQGTRLTVV.

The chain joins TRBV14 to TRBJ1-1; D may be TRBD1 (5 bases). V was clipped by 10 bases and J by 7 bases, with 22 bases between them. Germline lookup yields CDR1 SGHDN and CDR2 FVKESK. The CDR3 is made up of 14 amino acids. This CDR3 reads CATTRYPGPSEAFF. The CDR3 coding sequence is TGTGCCACGACCCGGTACCCAGGGCCTAGTGAAGCTTTCTTT.

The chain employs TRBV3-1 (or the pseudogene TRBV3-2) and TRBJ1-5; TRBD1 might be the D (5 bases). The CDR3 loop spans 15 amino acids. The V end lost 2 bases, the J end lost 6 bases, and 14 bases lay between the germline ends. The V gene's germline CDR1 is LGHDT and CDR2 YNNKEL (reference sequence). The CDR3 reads CASSQSPGGSQPQHF. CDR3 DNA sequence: TGTGCCAGCAGCCAAAGTCCCGGGGGGAGTCAGCCCCAGCATTTT.

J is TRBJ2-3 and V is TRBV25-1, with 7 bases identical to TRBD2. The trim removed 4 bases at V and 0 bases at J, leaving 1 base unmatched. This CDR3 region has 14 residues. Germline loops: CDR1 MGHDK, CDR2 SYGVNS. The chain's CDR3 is CASSVSGSTDTQYF. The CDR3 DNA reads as TGTGCCAGCAGTGTTAGCGGGAGCACAGATACGCAGTATTTT.